What follows are 7 T cell receptor beta chains derived from one specimen sequenced in a study of cytomegalovirus exposure and HLA in healthy donors. The PCR had 60 Vbeta and 13 Jbeta primers. Clones were sequenced by immunoSEQ multiplex PCR, and TCRdb holds only the in-frame ones, with some missing. The table lists approximately 110,000 clones, 65% of them singletons, with 3% to 4% in the top ten. Sequencing input: PBMCs. The receptors come from a man aged 25-45 years in good health and CMV-seropositive.

V and J are TRBV11-2 and TRBJ2-7; TRBD1 might be the D (6 bases). The germline gives CDR1 SGHAT, CDR2 FQNNGV. The V end lost 5 bases, the J end lost 0 bases, and 8 bases lay between the germline ends. The CDR3 sequence is 13 residues long. The DNA of the CDR3 is TGTGCCAGCAGCACAGGGTACTCCTACGAGCAGTACTTC. Translating it yields CASSTGYSYEQYF.

The sample holds a few counts of this clone. This chain connects TRBV2 to TRBJ2-7; a possible D gene is TRBD1 (5 bases). CDR3 size: 14 residues. Germline loops: CDR1 SNHLY, CDR2 FYNNEI. Trimming left V 7 bases short and J 3 bases short, with 16 bases between. CDR3 sequence: CASTFDSASYEQYF. In nucleotides, the CDR3 is TGTGCCAGCACATTCGACAGCGCCAGCTACGAGCAGTACTTC.

This clone has a handful of counts. V gene TRBV30 combines with J gene TRBJ1-1; D gene uncertain. V lost 4 bases and J 2 bases, leaving 11 bases between the germline ends. The CDR3 sequence is 13 residues long. Germline V gene data show CDR1 as GTSNPN and CDR2 as SVGIG (reference sequence). CDR3: CAWKPLQNTEAFF. The CDR3 bases are TGTGCCTGGAAGCCGTTGCAAAACACTGAAGCTTTCTTT. Combining the CDR3 with reference TRBV30 and TRBJ1-1 gives the whole variable domain SQTIHQWPATLVQPVGSPLSLECTVEGTSNPNLYWYRQAAGRGLQLLFYSVGIGQISSEVPQNLSASRPQDRQFILSSKKLLLSDSGFYLCAWKPLQNTEAFFGQGTRLTVV.

The chain couples TRBV9 to TRBJ1-2; TRBD1 agrees at 9 bases. V lost 0 bases and J lost 6; bases outside the gene matches: 6. Germline V gene lookup returns CDR1 SGDLS and CDR2 YYNGEE. There are 15 residues in the CDR3. CDR3 nucleotides: TGTGCCAGCAGCGTAGACGGGACAGGGCCCCATGGCTACACCTTC. This translates into CASSVDGTGPHGYTF.

The chain employs TRBV5-4 and TRBJ2-7, with D possibly TRBD2 on 6 matching bases. The CDR3 has 16 amino acids. CDR1 is SGHNT and CDR2 is YYREEE in the germline V gene (reference sequence). V lost 4 bases, J lost 0 bases, and 17 bases lay in between. CDR3 in amino acids: CASSASTSRRSYEQYF. As DNA, the CDR3 is TGTGCCAGCAGCGCTTCAACTAGCCGACGCTCCTACGAGCAGTACTTC.

The CDR3 sequence: CASSRGAQVQGYTF. The DNA of the CDR3 is TGTGCCAGCAGCCGGGGGGCACAGGTCCAGGGCTACACCTTC. This chain links TRBV5-4 with TRBJ1-2; weak D call: TRBD1 (6 bases). The CDR3 contains 14 residues. Per germline, CDR1 SGHNT and CDR2 YYREEE (reference sequence). V was shortened by 4 bases and J by 8 bases, with 18 bases between the two germline ends.

V and J are TRBV7-9 and TRBJ1-2; D not certain. Germline CDR1 is SEHNR and CDR2 is FQNEAQ (reference sequence). V was cut by 3 bases and J by 8 bases, with 25 bases left in between. The CDR3 extends over 17 amino acids. The CDR3 protein is CASSLATGLAFMDGYTF. DNA for the CDR3: TGTGCCAGCAGCTTGGCAACCGGACTTGCCTTTATGGACGGCTACACCTTC.